Following are 16 T cell receptor beta chains from one sample sequenced in a study of beta chain features in type 1 diabetes (dated by TCRdb to 2017 to 2018). Paper-wide results and their limitations: Type 1 diabetes patients showed a moderate but significant shortening of TCRB CDR3 length in all four CD4+ subsets.

The protocol used for the library was the immunoSEQ multiplex PCR assay. The entire amount of isolated RNA was reverse transcribed using the High Capacity cDNA Reverse Transcription Kit, so the sequenced TCRB transcripts were expressed ones. The clones in this table, taken by TCRdb from immuneACCESS, are in-frame only. Not every clone is retained; where verified, under half of the shortfall comes from an unresolved V gene, and the cause of the rest is unknown. For this sample there are a few hundred thousand clones; over 8.5% appear just once. The ten top clones hold about 0.64% of the sample. The antigens for these receptors are not known. The specimen sequenced was central memory CD4+ T cells from blood. The source is a man aged 25-45 years with type 1 diabetes.

This sequence joins TRBV18 and TRBJ1-1; 8 bases match TRBD1. Germline CDR1 reads KGHSH; CDR2 reads LQKENI. The CDR3 spans 17 residues. J gave up 4 bases and V 0 bases, and 10 bases lay outside the gene matches. The CDR3 bases are TGTGCCAGCTCACCACCGACAGGGGCTTCGAAGGGCACTGAAGCTTTCTTT. Its translation: CASSPPTGASKGTEAFF.

The chain has TRBV11-2 and TRBJ1-2; D might be TRBD1 (5 bases). CDR1 SGHAT and CDR2 FQNNGV come from the germline V gene. Trimming left V 5 bases short and J 0 bases short, with 16 bases between. This CDR3 has 16 residues. CDR3 protein: CASSLRGGRANYGYTF. In DNA form, the CDR3 reads TGTGCCAGCAGCCTCCGTGGGGGTAGGGCTAACTATGGCTACACCTTC.

The genes are TRBV5-1 and TRBJ2-5; 7 bases match TRBD1. Judging by the DNA end, TRBJ2-7 fits better; the J call may be wrong. The CDR3 is made up of 13 amino acids. CDR1 and CDR2 from the germline V gene are SGHRS and YFSETQ. The CDR3 protein is CASSMTGFHEQYF. CDR3 sequence (DNA): TGCGCCAGCAGCATGACAGGGTTCCACGAGCAGTACTTC.

This clone was observed at least ten times. The junction departs from the called germline gene at one end, perhaps through a read error. The J gene is TRBJ1-2, the V gene TRBV25-1, with 12 positions matching TRBD1. Germline CDR1 MGHDK, CDR2 SYGVNS. CDR3 length equals 16 residues. The CDR3 DNA follows: TGTGCCAGCAGGGGGGACAGGGGGCAATACTCCCATGGTTACACCTTC. Translated, it gives CASRGDRGQYSHGYTF.

In its sample, this clone was seen a few times. A much larger clonotype is one base distant, so this may be a read error. This sample includes further DNA sequences coding for the same CDR3. The chain is built from TRBV5-4 and TRBJ2-1; no clear D gene. Germline-derived CDR1 and CDR2 are SGHNT and YYREEE (reference sequence). V lost 0 bases to trimming and J lost 5 bases, with 3 bases between them. The CDR3 runs to 12 residues. CDR3: CASSLVDNEQFF. The CDR3, as DNA: TGTGCCAGCAGCTTGGTAGACAATGAGCAGTTCTTC.

This clone was seen only a few times. This chain joins TRBV18 and TRBJ2-7, with D maybe TRBD1 (5 bases). Deletions cut 1 base from V and 2 bases from J, with 9 bases between. Looked up from germline, CDR1 is KGHSH and CDR2 is LQKENI. The CDR3 spans 14 residues. The CDR3 sequence is CASSPRQGPYEQYF. Here the CDR3 DNA reads TGTGCCAGCTCACCACGCCAGGGCCCCTACGAGCAGTACTTC. The whole variable domain, filled in from reference TRBV18 and TRBJ2-7, reads NAGVMQNPRHLVRRRGQEARLRCSPMKGHSHVYWYRQLPEEGLKFMVYLQKENIIDESGMPKERFSAEFPKEGPSILRIQQVVRGDSAAYFCASSPRQGPYEQYFGPGTRLTVT.

The chain is built from TRBV7-5 and TRBJ2-1; the D call TRBD2 from the table was never checked on the DNA. TRBV7-5 represents a pseudogene. CDR3 length equals 17 residues. The CDR3 loop is CARSHRTSGSRHNEQFF. In DNA form, the CDR3 reads TGTGCCAGAAGCCACCGGACTAGCGGGAGCAGGCACAATGAGCAGTTCTTC.

The gene calls are TRBV29-1 and TRBJ2-7, with 13 bases lining up with TRBD2. CDR1 is SQVTM, CDR2 ANQGSEA, per germline. The trim removed 4 bases at V and 1 base at J, leaving 4 bases unmatched. The CDR3 covers 15 residues. Written as DNA, the CDR3 is TGCAGCGTTGGGGGACTAGCGGGATTTTCCTACGAGCAGTACTTC. Its translation is CSVGGLAGFSYEQYF.

This clone has ten or more counts. The V and J genes are TRBV7-9 and TRBJ1-4; 7 bases are shared with TRBD1. The CDR3 sequence is 15 residues long. V shed 5 bases and J 4 bases; nucleotides not matched to a gene: 7. Germline loops: CDR1 SEHNR, CDR2 FQNEAQ (reference sequence). This CDR3 reads CASSVRQGNNEKLFF. The CDR3 DNA sequence: TGTGCCAGCAGCGTCAGACAGGGCAATAATGAAAAACTGTTTTTT. Variable domain in full (rest from reference TRBV7-9 and TRBJ1-4): DTGVSQNPRHKITKRGQNVTFRCDPISEHNRLYWYRQTLGQGPEFLTYFQNEAQLEKSRLLSDRFSAERPKGSFSTLEIQRTEQGDSAMYLCASSVRQGNNEKLFFGSGTQLSVL.

The V call is TRBV9, the J call TRBJ2-1; D is possibly TRBD1 or TRBD2 (5 bases each). V lost 3 bases and J 6 bases, leaving 10 bases between the germline ends. CDR1 and CDR2 (germline): SGDLS, YYNGEE. The CDR3 contains 13 residues. Here the CDR3 reads CASSAGTLNEQFF. The CDR3 DNA reads as TGTGCCAGCAGCGCCGGGACGCTCAATGAGCAGTTCTTC.

This clone was found a few times. The chain has TRBV7-9 and TRBJ2-1; D remains unclear. This CDR3 contains 12 residues. The germline V gene encodes CDR1 SEHNR and CDR2 FQNEAQ (reference sequence). The V end was cut by 3 bases, the J end by 6 bases, with 6 bases between. CDR3 region: CASSLTSNEQFF. CDR3 DNA sequence: TGTGCCAGCAGCTTGACCTCCAATGAGCAGTTCTTC. Together with reference TRBV7-9 and TRBJ2-1, the CDR3 gives the full variable domain: DTGVSQNPRHKITKRGQNVTFRCDPISEHNRLYWYRQTLGQGPEFLTYFQNEAQLEKSRLLSDRFSAERPKGSFSTLEIQRTEQGDSAMYLCASSLTSNEQFFGPGTRLTVL.

The chain couples TRBV15 to TRBJ1-3; D ambiguous. Trimming cost V 2 bases and J 2 bases, with 10 bases left between them. The CDR3 has 15 amino acids. Germline V CDR1 and CDR2: LNHNV, YYDKDF (reference sequence). The CDR3 reads CATSRIRTTGNTIYF. The DNA for the CDR3 is TGTGCCACCAGCAGAATCCGGACGACTGGAAACACCATATATTTT.

This chain uses TRBV27 with TRBJ2-3; 11 bases match TRBD2. Trimming took 7 bases from V and 2 from J; bases not matched to a gene: 11. The CDR3 has 17 residues. The germline V gene encodes CDR1 MNHEY and CDR2 SMNVEV (reference sequence). CDR3 in amino acids: CASTLWASGRNTDTQYF. The DNA for the CDR3 is TGTGCCAGCACCCTATGGGCTAGCGGGAGGAACACAGATACGCAGTATTTT.

The chain couples TRBV7-9 to TRBJ2-7; D remains unclear. This CDR3 has 13 amino acids. CDR1 is SEHNR and CDR2 is FQNEAQ in the germline V gene (reference sequence). V lost 5 bases to trimming and J lost 4 bases, with 12 bases between them. CDR3 amino acids: CASSPNGVYEQYF. The CDR3 DNA reads as TGTGCCAGCAGCCCAAACGGTGTTTACGAGCAGTACTTC. The full variable domain, rest sourced from reference TRBV7-9 and TRBJ2-7, is DTGVSQNPRHKITKRGQNVTFRCDPISEHNRLYWYRQTLGQGPEFLTYFQNEAQLEKSRLLSDRFSAERPKGSFSTLEIQRTEQGDSAMYLCASSPNGVYEQYFGPGTRLTVT.

The CDR3 protein is CASRPVRGEYTQYF. Here the CDR3 DNA reads TGTGCCAGCAGACCCGTTCGGGGGGAATATACGCAGTATTTT. The V and J genes are TRBV7-6 and TRBJ2-3, with 7 bases aligning to TRBD2. In germline, CDR1 is SGHVS, CDR2 FNYEAQ. The CDR3 is 14 residues long. The ends lost 6 bases at V and 7 bases at J; junction bases unmatched: 10.

This chain uses TRBV28 with TRBJ1-3; tentatively, D is TRBD1 (6 bases). V lost 6 bases and J lost 0, with 18 bases in between. The CDR3 length is 17 residues. The germline V gene has CDR1 MDHEN and CDR2 SYDVKM. The CDR3 DNA reads TGTGCCAGCAGCGCTACATCAGGACAGCGCTCTGGAAACACCATATATTTT. Translated, it gives CASSATSGQRSGNTIYF.